The 22 T cell receptor beta chains reported below all come from one sample, sequenced in a study of blood T cell repertoires in COVID-19. The method was immunoSEQ multiplex PCR; TCRdb's version includes in-frame clones alone and lacks a portion of them. The sample lists around 200,000 clones; roughly 85% were seen once. The sequencing sample was made of peripheral blood. The source of these receptors is a man aged 55-75 years with acute or convalescent COVID-19.

This chain links TRBV28 with TRBJ1-4, with a weak D call TRBD1 (6 bases). CDR3 length equals 14 residues. V lost 6 bases and J 6 bases, leaving 14 bases between the germline ends. Germline CDR1 and CDR2: MDHEN and SYDVKM. The CDR3 spells CASSLRGRDEKLFF. DNA of the CDR3: TGTGCCAGCAGCCTCAGGGGAAGAGATGAAAAACTGTTTTTT.

Regarding this clone: Other nucleotide sequences from this sample produce the same CDR3. The rearrangement links TRBV7-2 to TRBJ2-5; TRBD2 aligns across 9 bases. Germline-derived CDR1 and CDR2 are SGHTA and FQGNSA. The CDR3 is made up of 16 amino acids. Losses at the gene ends were 5 bases for V and 3 bases for J; bases not matched to a gene: 10. The CDR3 bases are TGTGCCAGCAGCCCTGGACGGAGACTAGCGGAAGAGACCCAGTACTTC. It is translated as CASSPGRRLAEETQYF.

CDR3 region: CASKGLYNEQFF. The CDR3 DNA reads TGTGCCAGCAAGGGACTTTACAATGAGCAGTTCTTC. V usage is TRBV28 and J usage is TRBJ2-1, with D possibly TRBD2 on 6 matching bases. The germline V gene encodes CDR1 MDHEN and CDR2 SYDVKM. V lost 7 bases, J lost 4 bases, and 8 bases lay in between. This CDR3 contains 12 residues.

CDR3 loop: CASSFIQGEGYEQYF. The CDR3 bases are TGCGCCAGCAGCTTTATACAGGGAGAAGGCTACGAGCAGTACTTC. The V and J genes are TRBV5-1 and TRBJ2-7, with D possibly TRBD1 on 6 matching bases. The germline V gene encodes CDR1 SGHRS and CDR2 YFSETQ. This CDR3 is built from 15 residues. V dropped 2 bases and J dropped 3 bases, with 15 bases sitting between them.

The chain carries TRBV5-6 and TRBJ1-6; the D is unclear. V was shortened by 2 bases and J by 9 bases, with 15 bases between the two germline ends. This CDR3 comprises 15 residues. Germline assignment: CDR1 SGHDT and CDR2 YYEEEE. CDR3: CASSFGPGDSSPLHF. DNA for the CDR3: TGTGCCAGCAGCTTTGGCCCGGGAGATAGTTCACCCCTCCACTTT. Complete variable domain (other parts from reference TRBV5-6 and TRBJ1-6): DAGVTQSPTHLIKTRGQQVTLRCSPKSGHDTVSWYQQALGQGPQFIFQYYEEEERQRGNFPDRFSGHQFPNYSSELNVNALLLGDSALYLCASSFGPGDSSPLHFGNGTRLTVT.

V gene TRBV11-2 combines with J gene TRBJ2-3, with 9 positions matching TRBD2. J gave up 5 bases and V 2 bases, and 8 bases lay outside the gene matches. Germline loops: CDR1 SGHAT, CDR2 FQNNGV. The CDR3 extends over 16 amino acids. CDR3 nucleotide sequence: TGTGCCAGCAGCTTATTTGCGGGAGGGCCTCGAGATACGCAGTATTTT. This gives the protein CASSLFAGGPRDTQYF. The whole variable domain, remainder taken from reference TRBV11-2 and TRBJ2-3, is EAGVAQSPRYKIIEKRQSVAFWCNPISGHATLYWYQQILGQGPKLLIQFQNNGVVDDSQLPKDRFSAERLKGVDSTLKIQPAKLEDSAVYLCASSLFAGGPRDTQYFGPGTRLTVL.

This rearrangement joins TRBV7-2 to TRBJ2-7; TRBD2 aligns across 9 bases. CDR1 is SGHTA, CDR2 FQGNSA, per germline. The CDR3 totals 15 residues. The V segment lost 1 base and the J segment 6 bases; nucleotides outside the gene matches: 7. CDR3 in DNA: TGTGCCAGCAGCTTAGAGATAGCGGGAGCTTTCGAGCAGTACTTC. It translates to CASSLEIAGAFEQYF.

The chain links TRBV19 to TRBJ2-1; possibly TRBD1 for D (8 bases). This CDR3 has 14 amino acids. V lost 6 bases and J lost 8, with 17 bases in between. CDR1 is LNHDA, CDR2 SQIVND, per germline (reference sequence). In nucleotides, the CDR3 is TGTGCCAGTAGCCTACGGACAGGGAGGGATGAGCAGTTCTTC. It is translated as CASSLRTGRDEQFF.

The chain joins TRBV6-5 to TRBJ2-7, with D possibly being TRBD2 (6 bases). Germline loops: CDR1 MNHEY, CDR2 SVGAGI. Trimming shortened V by 2 bases and J by 5 bases, and 16 bases separated the two germline ends. There are 15 residues in the CDR3. The CDR3 region has the DNA TGTGCCAGCAGTTACGGGTCCGGGAGTTCAAACGAGCAGTACTTC. Amino acids: CASSYGSGSSNEQYF.

CDR3 amino acids: CASSFQGAYEQYF. In nucleotides, the CDR3 is TGTGCCAGCAGCTTTCAGGGGGCCTACGAGCAGTACTTC. This rearrangement joins TRBV11-2 to TRBJ2-7; TRBD1 agrees at 7 bases. Trimming removed 3 bases from V and 2 bases from J; junction bases left unmatched: 1. CDR1 is SGHAT, CDR2 FQNNGV, per germline. CDR3 length: 13 amino acids.

This sequence joins TRBV28 and TRBJ2-4; TRBD2 is a possible D gene (5 bases). CDR3 size: 15 residues. From germline, CDR1 is MDHEN and CDR2 SYDVKM. V lost 4 bases and J 3 bases, leaving 13 bases between the germline ends. The CDR3 sequence: CASSYREVVKNIQYF. As DNA, the CDR3 is TGTGCCAGCAGTTATCGGGAAGTCGTCAAAAACATTCAGTACTTC. The full variable domain, in which reference TRBV28 and TRBJ2-4 provide the parts outside the CDR3, is DVKVTQSSRYLVKRTGEKVFLECVQDMDHENMFWYRQDPGLGLRLIYFSYDVKMKEKGDIPEGYSVSREKKERFSLILESASTNQTSMYLCASSYREVVKNIQYFGAGTRLSVL.

The chain employs TRBV19 and TRBJ2-3, with no clear D. The CDR3 covers 15 residues. Trimming took 1 base from V and 2 from J, leaving 10 bases between them. Per germline, CDR1 LNHDA and CDR2 SQIVND (reference sequence). CDR3 sequence reads: CASSIGSSLTDTQYF. CDR3 in DNA: TGTGCCAGTAGTATAGGGAGCTCGCTCACAGATACGCAGTATTTT.

This chain uses TRBV7-8 with TRBJ2-1, with 11 positions matching TRBD2. V lost 8 bases, J lost 4 bases, and 13 bases stayed unmatched. The CDR3 is 17 residues long. Germline values: CDR1 SGHVS, CDR2 FQNEAQ. CDR3 sequence reads: CASDPGSGLAAYNEQFF. The CDR3 coding sequence is TGTGCCAGCGACCCGGGATCGGGACTAGCGGCTTACAATGAGCAGTTCTTC.

This clone has only a few counts. The chain has TRBV30 and TRBJ1-6, with D maybe TRBD1 (5 bases). V lost 4 bases to trimming and J lost 6 bases, with 13 bases between them. The CDR3 extends over 14 amino acids. CDR1 and CDR2 from the germline V gene are GTSNPN and SVGIG (reference sequence). This CDR3 is CAWTPGGGNSPLHF. The CDR3 bases are TGTGCCTGGACGCCCGGGGGGGGTAATTCACCCCTCCACTTT. Combining the CDR3 with reference TRBV30 and TRBJ1-6 gives the whole variable domain SQTIHQWPATLVQPVGSPLSLECTVEGTSNPNLYWYRQAAGRGLQLLFYSVGIGQISSEVPQNLSASRPQDRQFILSSKKLLLSDSGFYLCAWTPGGGNSPLHFGNGTRLTVT.

In its sample, this clone was seen once. CDR3 DNA sequence: TGTGCCAGCAGTTACACACTGAGGGGGGCCAACGTCCTGACTTTC. It yields the protein CASSYTLRGANVLTF. The chain recombines TRBV6-5 with TRBJ2-6; D remains unclear. CDR1 MNHEY and CDR2 SVGAGI come from the germline V gene. With 2 bases removed from V and 4 bases from J, the gap between germline ends came to 9 bases. The CDR3 is 15 residues long.

This clone turned up a few times. The chain has TRBV19 and TRBJ2-1; D gene ambiguous. CDR1 LNHDA and CDR2 SQIVND come from the germline V gene (reference sequence). The V end was cut by 5 bases, the J end by 0 bases, with 14 bases between. The CDR3 has 16 amino acids. The CDR3: CASSPAITSSYNEQFF. CDR3 in DNA: TGTGCCAGTAGTCCCGCCATTACAAGCTCCTACAATGAGCAGTTCTTC.

This clone was detected only a few times. The chain is built from TRBV7-8 and TRBJ1-1; the D gene is possibly TRBD1 (5 bases). V shed 4 bases and J shed 0 bases, with 18 bases lying between them. This CDR3 comprises 17 residues. Germline loops: CDR1 SGHVS, CDR2 FQNEAQ. The CDR3 sequence: CASSSRGRAGMNTEAFF. CDR3 in DNA: TGTGCCAGCAGCTCGAGGGGACGGGCGGGGATGAACACTGAAGCTTTCTTT. Together with reference TRBV7-8 and TRBJ1-1, the CDR3 gives the full variable domain: GAGVSQSPRYKVAKRGQDVALRCDPISGHVSLFWYQQALGQGPEFLTYFQNEAQLDKSGLPSDRFFAERPEGSVSTLKIQRTQQEDSAVYLCASSSRGRAGMNTEAFFGQGTRLTVV.

The V gene is TRBV2, the J gene TRBJ1-6; the match to TRBD1 covers 9 bases. The CDR3 sequence is 16 residues long. The V gene end was trimmed by 7 bases and the J gene end by 5 bases; junction bases not matched to a gene: 9. Germline V CDR1 and CDR2: SNHLY, FYNNEI. The DNA for the CDR3 is TGTGCCAGCACCCCTGCCGGGACAGGGAATAATTCACCCCTCCACTTT. As protein: CASTPAGTGNNSPLHF.

The chain has TRBV14 and TRBJ1-1; weak D call: TRBD1 (6 bases). With 2 bases removed from V and 4 bases from J, the gap between germline ends came to 11 bases. This CDR3 has 14 residues. CDR1 is SGHDN and CDR2 is FVKESK in the germline V gene. CDR3 protein: CASSQRGASTEAFF. CDR3 sequence (DNA): TGTGCCAGCAGCCAACGGGGGGCGAGCACTGAAGCTTTCTTT.

The chain has TRBV4-3 and TRBJ2-6; 7 bases align to TRBD1. The CDR3 consists of 16 residues. CDR1 is LGHNA, CDR2 YSLEER, per germline. V shed 2 bases, J shed 2 bases, and the junction held 3 bases outside the gene matches. The CDR3 DNA sequence: TGCGCCAGCAGCCAATCAGGGGGACCTGGGGCCAACGTCCTGACTTTC. Its protein product is CASSQSGGPGANVLTF.

The chain combines TRBV5-1 with TRBJ2-3; 7 nucleotides align to TRBD2. Germline V gene sequence: CDR1 SGHRS, CDR2 YFSETQ. The CDR3 is made up of 15 amino acids. J gave up 2 bases and V 9 bases, and 12 bases lay outside the gene matches. CDR3 amino acids: CATSLKAGFTDTQYF. Here the CDR3 DNA reads TGCGCCACCTCACTTAAAGCGGGGTTCACAGATACGCAGTATTTT.

CDR3 sequence reads: CASSQAGGARNSPLHF. CDR3 DNA: TGTGCCAGCAGCCAAGCGGGTGGGGCGAGGAATTCACCCCTCCACTTT. The rearrangement uses TRBV14 and TRBJ1-6; D is possibly TRBD1 (5 bases). Germline assignment: CDR1 SGHDN and CDR2 FVKESK. Trimming took off 1 base at V and 7 bases at J, with 14 bases between the two ends. This CDR3 spans 16 amino acids.